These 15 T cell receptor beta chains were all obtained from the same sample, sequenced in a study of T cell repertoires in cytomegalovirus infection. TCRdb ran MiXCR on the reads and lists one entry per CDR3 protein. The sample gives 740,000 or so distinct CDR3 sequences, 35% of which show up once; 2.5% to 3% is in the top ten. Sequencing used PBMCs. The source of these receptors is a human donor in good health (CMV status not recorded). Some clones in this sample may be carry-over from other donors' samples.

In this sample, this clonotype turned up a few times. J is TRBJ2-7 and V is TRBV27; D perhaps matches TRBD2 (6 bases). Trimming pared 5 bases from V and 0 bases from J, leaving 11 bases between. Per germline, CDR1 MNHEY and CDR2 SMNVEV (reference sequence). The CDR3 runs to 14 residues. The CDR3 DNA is TGTGCCAGCAGTGTAGGTAGCGGCTCCTACGAGCAGTACTTC. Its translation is CASSVGSGSYEQYF.

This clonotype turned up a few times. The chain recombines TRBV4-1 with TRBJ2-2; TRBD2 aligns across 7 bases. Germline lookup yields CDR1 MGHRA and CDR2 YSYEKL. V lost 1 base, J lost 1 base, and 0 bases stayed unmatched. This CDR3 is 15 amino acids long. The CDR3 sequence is CASSQAGGNTGELFF. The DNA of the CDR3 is TGCGCCAGCAGCCAAGCGGGGGGGAACACCGGGGAGCTGTTTTTT.

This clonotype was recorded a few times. The CDR3 sequence: CASGRSGVFTEAFF. The DNA for the CDR3 is TGTGCCAGCGGACGTTCGGGGGTTTTCACTGAAGCTTTCTTT. V gene TRBV6-1 combines with J gene TRBJ1-1, with a weak D call TRBD1 (5 bases). Trimming removed 8 bases at V and 4 bases at J, with 17 bases between. Looked up from germline, CDR1 is MNHNS and CDR2 is SASEGT. The CDR3 has 14 residues.

The CDR3 reads CASSSDRGRSYEQYF. The CDR3 bases are TGTGCCAGTAGTTCGGACAGGGGGCGATCCTACGAGCAGTACTTC. The chain recombines TRBV19 with TRBJ2-7; 11 bases match TRBD1. J lost 1 base, V lost 5 bases, and 4 bases had no gene match. From germline, CDR1 is LNHDA and CDR2 SQIVND (reference sequence). The CDR3 length is 15 residues.

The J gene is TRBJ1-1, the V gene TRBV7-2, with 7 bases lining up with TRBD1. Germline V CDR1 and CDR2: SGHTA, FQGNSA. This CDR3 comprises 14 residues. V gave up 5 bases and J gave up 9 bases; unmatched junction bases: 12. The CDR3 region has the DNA TGTGCCAGCAGCCCGTTGACAGGGTGGGGAAAAGCTTTCTTT. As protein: CASSPLTGWGKAFF.

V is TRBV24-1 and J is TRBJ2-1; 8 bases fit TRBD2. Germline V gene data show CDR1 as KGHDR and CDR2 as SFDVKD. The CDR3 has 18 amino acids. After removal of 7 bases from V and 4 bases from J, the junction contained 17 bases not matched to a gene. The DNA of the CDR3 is TGTGCCACCAGCCCGTCTGGGATAAGGTCTAGCGGGTACAATGAGCAGTTCTTC. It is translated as CATSPSGIRSSGYNEQFF.

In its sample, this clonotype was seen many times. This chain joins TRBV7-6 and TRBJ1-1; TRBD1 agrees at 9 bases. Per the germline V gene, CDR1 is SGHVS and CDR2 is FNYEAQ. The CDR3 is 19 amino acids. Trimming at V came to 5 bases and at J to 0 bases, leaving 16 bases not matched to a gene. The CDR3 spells CASSPGTGKGWRMNTEAFF. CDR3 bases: TGTGCCAGCAGCCCCGGGACAGGGAAAGGGTGGAGGATGAACACTGAAGCTTTCTTT.

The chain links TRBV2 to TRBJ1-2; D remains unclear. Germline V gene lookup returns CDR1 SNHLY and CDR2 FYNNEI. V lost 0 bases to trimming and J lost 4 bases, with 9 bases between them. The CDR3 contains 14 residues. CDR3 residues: CASSEAVLPYGYTF. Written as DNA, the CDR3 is TGTGCCAGCAGTGAAGCAGTGCTCCCCTATGGCTACACCTTC.

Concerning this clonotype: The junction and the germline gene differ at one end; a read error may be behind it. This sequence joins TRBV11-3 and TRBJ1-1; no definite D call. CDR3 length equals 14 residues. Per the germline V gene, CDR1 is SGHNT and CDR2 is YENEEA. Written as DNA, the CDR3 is TGTTCCAGCAGCCTAGGACGGGAAAACACTGAAGCTTTCTTT. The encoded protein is CSSSLGRENTEAFF.

The CDR3 DNA follows: TGTGCCAGCAGCTTAGATGACAGGTTCGGGGCCTACGAGCAGTACTTC. This sequence encodes CASSLDDRFGAYEQYF. The rearrangement uses TRBV7-6 and TRBJ2-7, with D perhaps matching TRBD1 (6 bases). Trimming cost V 1 base and J 2 bases, with 15 bases left between them. The germline V gene has CDR1 SGHVS and CDR2 FNYEAQ. This CDR3 has 16 amino acids.

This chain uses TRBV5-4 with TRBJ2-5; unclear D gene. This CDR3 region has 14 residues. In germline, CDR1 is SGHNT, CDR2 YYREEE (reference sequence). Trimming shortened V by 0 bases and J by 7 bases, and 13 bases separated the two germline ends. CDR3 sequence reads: CASSLEGPTGTQYF. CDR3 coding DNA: TGTGCCAGCAGCTTGGAAGGACCAACGGGGACCCAGTACTTC.

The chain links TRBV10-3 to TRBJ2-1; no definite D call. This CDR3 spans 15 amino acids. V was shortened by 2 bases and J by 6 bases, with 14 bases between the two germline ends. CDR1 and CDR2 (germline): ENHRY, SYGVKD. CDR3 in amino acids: CAISEGVRQANEQFF. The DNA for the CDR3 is TGTGCCATCAGTGAGGGGGTCCGTCAAGCCAATGAGCAGTTCTTC.

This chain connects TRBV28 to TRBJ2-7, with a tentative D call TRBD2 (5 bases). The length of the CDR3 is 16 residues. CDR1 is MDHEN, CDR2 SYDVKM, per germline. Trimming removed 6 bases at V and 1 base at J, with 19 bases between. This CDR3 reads CASSPPLLPGSYEQYF. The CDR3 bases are TGTGCCAGCAGCCCCCCCCTCCTCCCGGGGTCCTACGAGCAGTACTTC.

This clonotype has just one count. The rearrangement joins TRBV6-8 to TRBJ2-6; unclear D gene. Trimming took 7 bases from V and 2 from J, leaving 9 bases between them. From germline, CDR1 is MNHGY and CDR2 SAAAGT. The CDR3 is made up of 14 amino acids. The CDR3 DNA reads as TGTGCCAGCATCGTCCTGACTGGGGCCAACGTCCTGACTTTC. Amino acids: CASIVLTGANVLTF.

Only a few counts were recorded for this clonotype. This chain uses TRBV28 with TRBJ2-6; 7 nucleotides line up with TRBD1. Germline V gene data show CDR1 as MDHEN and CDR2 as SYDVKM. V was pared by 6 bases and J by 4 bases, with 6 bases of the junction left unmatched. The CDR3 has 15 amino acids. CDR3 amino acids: CASRTGRDGANVLTF. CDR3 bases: TGTGCCAGCAGGACAGGGCGTGACGGGGCCAACGTCCTGACTTTC.